This T cell receptor beta chain was captured by sequencing in a study of T cell responses to AZD1222 COVID-19 vaccine. Study in general: Pooled together were second doses at about 4 or about 12 weeks.

Note on this clone: The antigen is not known.

Study-wide results and limits: Of the AZD1222 recipients, only five to seven were seropositive at baseline.

Data came from immunoSEQ multiplex PCR; TCRdb stores just in-frame clones and leaves some out. Of about 130,000 clones in the sample, about 93% were seen once. Per germline, CDR1 MNHEY and CDR2 SVGAGI. The J segment lost 3 bases and the V segment lost 4 bases, leaving 3 bases of the junction unmatched. CDR3 length equals 14 residues. The sample in question was peripheral blood, obtained on day 0 of AZD1222 vaccination. The rearrangement joins TRBV6-5 to TRBJ2-7; TRBD2 aligns across 10 bases. The TCR sequence derives from an adult in good health. As DNA, the CDR3 is TGTGCCAGCAGTTCCCTAGCGGGGGTCTACGAGCAGTACTTC. Its protein product is CASSSLAGVYEQYF.